This T cell receptor (beta chain) was retrieved from a study of blood T cell repertoires in COVID-19. Study details: T cells, B-cell-depleted T cells, or PBMCs supplied cDNA or gDNA.

Methods used by the authors: The authors estimated nucleated cell counts from reference gene primer amplification. Sequencing used immunoSEQ multiplex PCR; TCRdb keeps in-frame clones, though not all of them. V, J and clone size were drawn from that table, and D and trimming were deduced from the DNA. The sample consists of approximately 250,000 clones, under 90% of them appearing once. The sample comprised peripheral blood. This TCR derives from a human donor in a cohort sampled during active COVID-19.

In DNA, the CDR3 is TGTGCCAGCAGTTACCATGGAGATAGCAATCAGCCCCAGCATTTT. Protein product: CASSYHGDSNQPQHF. The chain couples TRBV6-6 to TRBJ1-5, with D hard to call. Germline V gene data show CDR1 as MNHNY and CDR2 as SVGAGI (reference sequence). The CDR3 length is 15 residues. V was pared by 2 bases and J by 0 bases, with 8 bases between.